This TCR beta chain was profiled in a study of blood T cell repertoires in COVID-19. Across the whole study: Researchers got acute and convalescent COVID-19 samples from the United States, Italy and Spain. PBMCs, B-cell-depleted T cells, or T cells were the source of the cDNA or gDNA that made up the material.

V was trimmed by 4 bases and J by 5 bases, leaving 15 bases between them. The CDR3 sequence is 14 residues long. Germline CDR1 and CDR2: KGHSH and LQKENI. Original data processing: Estimated nucleated cell counts came from reference gene primer amplification. Sequencing used immunoSEQ multiplex PCR; TCRdb keeps in-frame clones, though not all of them. Clone size and V and J calls were adopted from that table, with D and trimming inferred from the DNA. Found here are approximately 230,000 clones, around 83% of them singletons; the top ten hold approximately 9.1%. The source of this sequence is a man older than 75 with acute or convalescent COVID-19. The chain carries TRBV18 and TRBJ2-7, with a weak D call TRBD1 (6 bases). The source material was peripheral blood. The DNA of the CDR3 is TGTGCCAGCTCACTTACACAGGGTCTCGACGAGCAGTACTTC. This codes for CASSLTQGLDEQYF.